This T cell receptor (beta chain) was found in a study of STAT3 mutations in large granular lymphocyte leukemia. Study information: Canonical activating STAT3 mutations were detected in roughly half of the longitudinally sequenced T-LGLL patients.

This CDR3 is built from 15 residues. Germline values: CDR1 SGHRS, CDR2 YFSETQ. The ends were cut back, 0 bases at V and 6 bases at J, with 14 bases in the middle. About this clone itself: Its antigen is not identified.

This table comes from immunoSEQ multiplex PCR, and its TCRdb copy is limited to in-frame clones, with some not included. The sample includes about 9,200 clones, more than 70% of them seen just once. General study points: At least one immunodominant TCR beta clonotype appeared in every T-cell large granular lymphocyte leukemia patient. Some patients had dominant TCR clones larger than their STAT3 mutant burden. All newly emerging clones after therapy were STAT3 wild type.

The source material was peripheral blood mononuclear cells. The clonotype comes from a man aged 55 to 70 with T-cell large granular lymphocyte leukemia. Some clones in this sample may be carry-over from other donors' samples. The chain couples TRBV5-1 to TRBJ2-3, with a tentative D call TRBD1 (7 bases). The CDR3 region is CASSLAGGTGDTQYF. CDR3 nucleotide sequence: TGCGCCAGCAGCTTGGCAGGGGGGACGGGGGATACGCAGTATTTT.